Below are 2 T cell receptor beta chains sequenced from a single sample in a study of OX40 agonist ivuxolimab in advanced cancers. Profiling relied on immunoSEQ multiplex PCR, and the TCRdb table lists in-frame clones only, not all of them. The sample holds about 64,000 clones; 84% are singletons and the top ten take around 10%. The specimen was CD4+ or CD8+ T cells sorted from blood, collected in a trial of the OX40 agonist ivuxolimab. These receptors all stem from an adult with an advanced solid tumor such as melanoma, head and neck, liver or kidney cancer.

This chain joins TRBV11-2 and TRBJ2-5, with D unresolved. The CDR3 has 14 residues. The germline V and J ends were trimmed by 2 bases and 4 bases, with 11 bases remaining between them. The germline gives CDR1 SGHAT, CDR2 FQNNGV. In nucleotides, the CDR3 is TGTGCCAGCAGCTTAACTTGGGGTCGAGAGACCCAGTACTTC. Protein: CASSLTWGRETQYF.

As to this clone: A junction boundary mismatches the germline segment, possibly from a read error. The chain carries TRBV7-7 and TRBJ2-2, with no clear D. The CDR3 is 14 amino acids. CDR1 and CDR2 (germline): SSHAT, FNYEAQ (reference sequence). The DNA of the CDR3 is TGTGCTAGCAGCTTGCAGGAGAACACCGGGGAGCTGTTTTTT. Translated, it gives CASSLQENTGELFF.